This entry describes one T cell receptor beta chain. Its antigen target is currently unknown. The input lacks base qualities; no much larger clone sits a single base away. These data belong to a study of PD-1 blockade in classical Hodgkin lymphoma (dated by TCRdb to the early 2020s). Concerning the study at large: Nivolumab dosing was 3 mg/kg intravenously every 2 weeks, continuing until either disease progression or unacceptable toxicity. The study used CyTOF and TCR beta sequencing to define a peripheral blood immune signature of response to PD-1 blockade in classical Hodgkin lymphoma. Broad study findings and their caveats: Patients starting nivolumab less than 1 year after ASCT had lower diversity and were excluded from later analyses to avoid confounding by immune reconstitution. A significant rise by C4D1 was seen in CD4+ but not CD8+ TCR diversity (p=0.0027 vs p=0.16), with the rise being most apparent in complete responders (p=0.02). The study was restricted to a single clinical trial cohort, and the causes of repertoire differences, possibly disease activity or prior therapy, were left undefined. Trial patients achieving complete response had baseline diversity similar to newly diagnosed patients, whereas partial responders and progressors had significantly lower diversity. Baseline TCR diversity was reported to be lower in newly diagnosed patients than in healthy donors and to be lower still in relapsed/refractory patients.

Genomic DNA was isolated using the Qiagen DNeasy kit from unsorted PBMCs as well as from negatively selected CD4+ and CD8+ fractions. Using primers that anneal to V and J segments, immunoSEQ multiplex PCR amplified the TCR beta CDR3 regions. Amplification bias was minimized using a synthetic immune receptor repertoire, and residual bias was removed computationally after sequencing. The authors' analysis ran thus. Custom Python scripts were used to quantify repertoire diversity as the Shannon entropy index. Unsorted, CD4+ and CD8+ repertoires were analyzed separately, except for combined analyses in which CD4+ and CD8+ sequences were merged in silico. Clonal expansion was defined as at least a 2-fold frequency increase after treatment relative to C1D1, with a pseudocount of 0.5 for undetected baseline clones. Clones with 0 or 1 copy at C1D1 were defined as singleton clones, while clones with 2 or more copies were defined as non-singleton clones. Clones expanded in unsorted samples were annotated as CD4+, CD8+ or unknown by matching protein sequences in sorted samples from the same patient. Wilcoxon tests were applied to paired samples to test diversity changes from C1D1 to C4D1. TCRdb limited this immuneACCESS table to in-frame rearrangements with V and J called. A share of clones is missing; checked studies link under half to unresolved V genes, and the rest is unexplained. V and J calls and clone size are as listed in that table; D and trimming were resolved from the DNA. Here the sample has 13,000 or so clones; 91% occur a single time. About 10% of the sample is held by the ten biggest clonotypes.

The germline V gene yields MNHNS for CDR1 and SASEGT for CDR2. Relative to germline, V is 2 bases shorter and J is 6 bases shorter, with 14 bases between their ends. Reading from cysteine to phenylalanine, the CDR3 counts 15 amino acids. Of the read, only the CDR3 DNA is kept; its 45 bases are in frame from base 1. Taken with the paper, the label for time point translates to: cycle 1 day 1 (C1D1), immediately before nivolumab initiation. All trial patients had relapsed after autologous stem cell transplantation, with cohorts A, B and C differing in prior brentuximab vedotin exposure. The trial cohort included 45 to 65 patients with relapsed/refractory classical Hodgkin lymphoma, and each patient had a best overall response of complete response, partial response or progressive disease. Trial patients were treated with single-agent nivolumab in the multi-cohort phase II CheckMate 205 trial. An independent review committee assessed best overall response by applying the 2007 International Working Group response criteria. Trial PBMCs were collected immediately before nivolumab initiation (C1D1) and during therapy at cycle 2 day 1 and cycle 4 day 1. Peripheral blood was collected in 8 mL Vacutainer Cell Preparation Tubes, from which PBMCs were isolated by centrifugation and then cryopreserved.

The TCR comes from a human donor with classical Hodgkin lymphoma. The chain is made from TRBV6-1 and TRBJ2-1, with the D gene too uncertain to name. Sequenced here: peripheral blood mononuclear cells (PBMCs), sampled at baseline. The base sequence is TGTGCCAGCAGTGAAATCAGCCTAGGCGGCAATGAGCAGTTCTTC. Its translation reads: CASSEISLGGNEQFF.